These 3 T cell receptor beta chains were sequenced from one sample in a study of cytomegalovirus exposure and HLA in healthy donors. The PCR had 60 Vbeta and 13 Jbeta primers. Method: immunoSEQ multiplex PCR; TCRdb's copy keeps in-frame clones and lacks some. The table shows about 85,000 clones, with around 69% occurring only once. The specimen was PBMCs. These receptors were collected from a man aged 30-40 years in good health and CMV-seronegative.

This clone was observed a handful of times. The chain has TRBV11-1 and TRBJ2-1; a possible D gene is TRBD2 (6 bases). V lost 5 bases, J lost 7 bases, and 18 bases lay in between. The CDR3 consists of 15 residues. Germline V gives CDR1 SGHAT, CDR2 FQDESV (reference sequence). CDR3 bases: TGTGCCAGCAGCCTAGGGACTTCAGTGATGAATGAGCAGTTCTTC. Translating gives CASSLGTSVMNEQFF.

This clone was detected a few times. The V gene is TRBV28, the J gene TRBJ2-5; the match to TRBD1 covers 10 bases. Trimming at V came to 3 bases and at J to 4 bases, leaving 11 bases not matched to a gene. The germline V gene has CDR1 MDHEN and CDR2 SYDVKM. The CDR3 runs 17 residues. The CDR3 nucleotides are TGTGCCAGCAGTTTCTCCCCGACAGGGGGCGTCTCAGAGACCCAGTACTTC. Amino acids: CASSFSPTGGVSETQYF.

Only a few counts were recorded for this clone. The V call is TRBV28, the J call TRBJ2-5; D unresolved. The end of the DNA fits TRBJ2-7 better, so the J call may be wrong. Germline-derived CDR1 and CDR2 are MDHEN and SYDVKM. This CDR3 comprises 13 residues. The CDR3 region has the DNA TGTGTCCACGCACCTAGGAGCTCCTACGAGCAGTACTTC. Encoded protein: CVHAPRSSYEQYF.